The T cell receptor beta chain described here comes from a study of CD4 T cells in relation to SARS-CoV-2 and coronaviruses. The repertoire was sequenced with immunoSEQ multiplex PCR; TCRdb's copy has only in-frame clones and lacks some. This table has fewer than 35,000 clones, more than 65% appearing once. On this clone itself: Its antigen is still unknown.

This CDR3 has 17 amino acids. Germline-derived CDR1 and CDR2 are SGHRS and YFSETQ. V trimming: 2 bases; J trimming: 6 bases; junction bases outside the gene matches: 9. Sequencing used memory CD4+ T cells from PBMCs, cultured in vitro. The chain uses TRBV5-1 and TRBJ2-2, with TRBD1 matching 11 bases. This receptor was taken from an adult with COVID-19. The CDR3 loop is CASSFITVGQGAGELFF. The CDR3, as DNA: TGCGCCAGCAGCTTCATAACTGTGGGACAGGGGGCCGGGGAGCTGTTTTTT. Full variable domain (missing parts from reference TRBV5-1 and TRBJ2-2): KAGVTQTPRYLIKTRGQQVTLSCSPISGHRSVSWYQQTPGQGLQFLFEYFSETQRNKGNFPGRFSGRQFSNSRSEMNVSTLELGDSALYLCASSFITVGQGAGELFFGEGSRLTVL.